This TCR beta chain was recovered during a study of identical twins. Overall study results and limits: Some out-of-frame alpha sequences were shared by twins, and these showed excess low generation probability.

The CDR3 is 13 amino acids. Trimming left V 4 bases short and J 4 bases short, with 10 bases between. Template switching added a universal primer site; cDNA carried unique molecular identifiers. TCRdb fed the 5' RACE reads into MiXCR, producing one record per CDR3 protein. The sample shows some 710,000 distinct CDR3 sequences, 5.5% to 6.5% of them seen only once. This clonotype was observed many times. Its cognate antigen is unknown. The sequenced sample consisted of naive T cells sorted from blood. The chain recombines TRBV12-3 or TRBV12-4 with TRBJ1-2; TRBD1 might be the D (5 bases). The source of this sequence is a man aged 18-30 years in good health. The DNA of the CDR3 is TGTGCCAGCAGTTCCCAGGGAGCCTATGGCTACACCTTC. Amino acids: CASSSQGAYGYTF.